This T cell receptor (beta chain) is from a study of OX40 agonist ivuxolimab in advanced cancers. Looking at the study overall: Ivuxolimab doses were 0.01, 0.1, 0.3, 1.5, 3 or 10 mg/kg every 2 weeks. Under the entry rules, prior anti-PD-1, anti-PD-L1 or anti-CTLA-4 therapy was allowed, and about 38% had some.

Using immunoSEQ multiplex PCR, the repertoire was profiled, and TCRdb retains in-frame clones only, with some absent. The profile shows about 55,000 clones, roughly 84% of them singletons. With respect to this clone: What it binds is not known.

The CDR3 contains 11 residues. CDR1 and CDR2 (germline): MNHEY, SVGAGI. With 3 bases removed from V and 4 bases from J, the gap between germline ends came to 3 bases. Autoimmune disease history or systemic immunosuppression meant exclusion. Study-level points and caveats: Doses of 0.1 to 3.0 mg/kg were accompanied by clonal expansion of CD4+ and CD8+ blood T cells by week 6.

The clonotype originates from an adult with an advanced solid tumor such as melanoma, head and neck, liver or kidney cancer. The chain recombines TRBV6-5 with TRBJ1-2; unclear D gene. The sample was CD4+ or CD8+ T cells sorted from blood, taken in a trial of the OX40 agonist ivuxolimab. The CDR3 DNA reads TGTGCCAGCAGTTATAGCTATGGCTACACCTTC. This encodes CASSYSYGYTF.